Sequencing of this T cell receptor (beta chain) was carried out in a study of CD8+CD57+ T cells in acquired aplastic anemia. For the study at large: The study obtained an average of about 3.2 ug of DNA from sorted CD4+ and CD8+ cells. Sequencing produced an average of roughly 10 million reads per healthy donor for CD4+ cells.

Worth noting for this clonotype: The antigen is undetermined.

General study points: A set of twenty-nine CD8+ CDR3 sequences was shared between patients and controls, and these sequences appeared highly expressed in patients. No significant difference in CD8+ Simpson's diversity was found between patients and controls.

TCR beta VDJ and CDR3 profiling used genomic DNA as template. MiXCR, run by TCRdb on the reads, gives a single entry per CDR3 protein. The table lists some 190,000 distinct CDR3 sequences, 45% to 50% of them singletons. Germline CDR1 and CDR2: LGHNA and YNFKEQ. V trimming: 4 bases; J trimming: 2 bases; junction bases outside the gene matches: 6. The CDR3 is 18 residues long. This clonotype was obtained from a human donor in good health. This rearrangement joins TRBV4-2 to TRBJ2-6; TRBD1 matches at 12 bases. Source material: sorted CD4+, CD8+, or CD8+CD57+ T cells (not recorded which) from PBMCs. CDR3 protein: CASSPTGTGGTGANVLTF. As DNA, the CDR3 is TGTGCCAGCAGCCCCACCGGGACAGGGGGCACTGGGGCCAACGTCCTGACTTTC.